Listed here are 8 T cell receptor beta chains from one sample, sequenced in a study of blood T cell repertoires in COVID-19. Assay: immunoSEQ multiplex PCR; the TCRdb copy retains only in-frame clones and omits some. The sample has approximately 280,000 clones; around 86% are singletons. Sequenced input: peripheral blood. These receptors were collected from a woman aged 25 to 39 who had recovered from COVID-19.

This CDR3 is CASSRDTPTIDTQYF. The CDR3 DNA reads TGCGCCAGCAGTCGGGACACCCCTACCATAGATACGCAGTATTTT. V usage is TRBV5-1 and J usage is TRBJ2-3, with D perhaps matching TRBD1 (6 bases). The V end was cut by 5 bases, the J end by 5 bases, with 18 bases between. In germline, CDR1 is SGHRS, CDR2 YFSETQ. This CDR3 has 15 residues.

This chain joins TRBV10-3 and TRBJ2-7; perhaps TRBD1 as D (6 bases). Germline CDR1 ENHRY, CDR2 SYGVKD. CDR3 length equals 13 residues. With 5 bases removed from V and 2 bases from J, the gap between germline ends came to 10 bases. The CDR3 is CAISRGQPYEQYF. The DNA for the CDR3 is TGTGCCATCAGTCGAGGACAGCCCTACGAGCAGTACTTC.

The V call is TRBV28, the J call TRBJ1-2; weak D call: TRBD1 (5 bases). Germline assignment: CDR1 MDHEN and CDR2 SYDVKM. With 1 base removed from V and 2 bases from J, the gap between germline ends came to 11 bases. This CDR3 has 15 amino acids. Here the CDR3 reads CASSLYPGMNYGYTF. The CDR3, as DNA: TGTGCCAGCAGTTTATACCCAGGGATGAACTATGGCTACACCTTC.

V and J are TRBV7-3 and TRBJ1-3; a possible D gene is TRBD1 (5 bases). V lost 5 bases and J 0 bases, leaving 11 bases between the germline ends. The germline V gene encodes CDR1 SGHTA and CDR2 FQGTGA. The CDR3 runs to 15 residues. The CDR3 protein is CASSTAGGSGNTIYF. The DNA of the CDR3 is TGTGCCAGCAGCACCGCGGGGGGCTCTGGAAACACCATATATTTT.

The chain is built from TRBV6-6 and TRBJ2-5, with TRBD2 matching over 12 bases. Germline trimming cut 6 bases from V and 5 bases from J; bases unmatched to any gene: 10. This CDR3 has 16 residues. Germline CDR1 reads MNHNY; CDR2 reads SVGAGI (reference sequence). This CDR3 reads CASSLTTSGGGETQYF. CDR3 in DNA: TGTGCCAGCAGCCTTACGACTAGCGGGGGCGGGGAGACCCAGTACTTC.

The chain combines TRBV7-9 with TRBJ2-7; no definite D call. V lost 5 bases and J 4 bases, leaving 9 bases between the germline ends. The CDR3 length is 12 residues. Germline V gene data show CDR1 as SEHNR and CDR2 as FQNEAQ (reference sequence). In nucleotides, the CDR3 is TGTGCCAGCAGCCGCATCGGTTACGAGCAGTACTTC. It yields the protein CASSRIGYEQYF.

In its sample, this clone was seen a few times. The chain uses TRBV5-1 and TRBJ2-7, with 10 bases that match TRBD2. The V gene end was trimmed by 0 bases and the J gene end by 5 bases; junction bases not matched to a gene: 8. The CDR3 totals 16 residues. Germline-derived CDR1 and CDR2 are SGHRS and YFSETQ. The CDR3 is CASSLGDSGGLDEQYF. CDR3 bases: TGCGCCAGCAGCTTGGGTGATAGCGGGGGGCTCGACGAGCAGTACTTC.

This clone was recorded once. The chain carries TRBV27 and TRBJ1-1, with unresolved D. Germline CDR1 MNHEY, CDR2 SMNVEV (reference sequence). Between the trimmed V and J ends, which lost 0 bases and 6 bases, there was a span of 8 bases. The CDR3 is made up of 13 amino acids. CDR3 bases: TGTGCCAGCAGTTTATCCACAGTGTCTGAAGCTTTCTTT. Translation gives CASSLSTVSEAFF.